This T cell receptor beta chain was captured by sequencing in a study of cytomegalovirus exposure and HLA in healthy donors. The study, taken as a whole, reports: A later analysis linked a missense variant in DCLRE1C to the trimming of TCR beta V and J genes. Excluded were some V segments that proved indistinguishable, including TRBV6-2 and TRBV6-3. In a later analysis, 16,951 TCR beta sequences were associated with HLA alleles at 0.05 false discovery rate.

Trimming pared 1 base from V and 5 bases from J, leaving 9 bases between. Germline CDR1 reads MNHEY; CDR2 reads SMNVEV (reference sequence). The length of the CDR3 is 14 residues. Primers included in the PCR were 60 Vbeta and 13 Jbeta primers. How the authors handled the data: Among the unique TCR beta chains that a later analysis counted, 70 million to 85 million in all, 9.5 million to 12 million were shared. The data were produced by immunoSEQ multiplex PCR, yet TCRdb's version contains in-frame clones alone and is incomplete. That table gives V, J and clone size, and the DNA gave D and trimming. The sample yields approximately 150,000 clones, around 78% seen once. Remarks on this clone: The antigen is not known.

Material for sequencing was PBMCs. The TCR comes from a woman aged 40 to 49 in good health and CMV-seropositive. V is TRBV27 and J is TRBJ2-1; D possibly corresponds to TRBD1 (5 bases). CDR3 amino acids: CASSLLTDNNEQFF. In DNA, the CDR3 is TGTGCCAGCAGTTTATTGACAGATAACAATGAGCAGTTCTTC.